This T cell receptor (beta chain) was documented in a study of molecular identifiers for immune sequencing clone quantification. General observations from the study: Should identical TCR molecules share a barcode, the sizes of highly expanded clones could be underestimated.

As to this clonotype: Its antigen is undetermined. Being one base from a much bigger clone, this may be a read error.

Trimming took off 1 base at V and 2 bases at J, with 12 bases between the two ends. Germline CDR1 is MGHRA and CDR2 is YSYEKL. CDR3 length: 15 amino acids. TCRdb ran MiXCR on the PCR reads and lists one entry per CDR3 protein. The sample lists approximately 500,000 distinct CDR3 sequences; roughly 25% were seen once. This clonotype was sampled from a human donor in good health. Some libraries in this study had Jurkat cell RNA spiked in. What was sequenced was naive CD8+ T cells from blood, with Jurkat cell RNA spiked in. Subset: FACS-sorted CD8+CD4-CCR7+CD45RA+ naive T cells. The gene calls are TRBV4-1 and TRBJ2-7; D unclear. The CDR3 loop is CASSQGGPGTYEQYF. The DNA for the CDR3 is TGCGCCAGCAGCCAAGGCGGCCCAGGTACCTACGAGCAGTACTTC.